This TCR beta chain was documented in a study of OX40 agonist ivuxolimab in advanced cancers. Points on this clone: Its antigen is still unknown.

Germline V gene sequence: CDR1 MNHEY, CDR2 SVGAGI. V lost 6 bases and J lost 1, with 14 bases in between. This CDR3 comprises 15 residues. Study-wide points: There were, on average, more expanded clones in CD8+ T cells than in CD4+.

Patients were ineligible given autoimmune disease history or systemic immunosuppression. Sampling of blood occurred at baseline, cycle 4 day 1, and cycle 7 day 1. Assay: immunoSEQ multiplex PCR; the TCRdb copy retains only in-frame clones and omits some. The sample yields about 27,000 clones, 70% to 80% seen once. The V and J genes are TRBV6-5 and TRBJ2-3; possibly TRBD2 for D (6 bases). This specimen was CD4+ or CD8+ T cells sorted from blood, taken in a trial of the OX40 agonist ivuxolimab. The sequence derives from an adult with an advanced solid tumor such as melanoma, head and neck, liver or kidney cancer. The CDR3 DNA reads as TGTGCCAGCAGCATTCGGCAGCGGGGCACAGATACGCAGTATTTT. Translation gives CASSIRQRGTDTQYF.